The 13 T cell receptor beta chains reported below all come from one sample, sequenced in a study of regulatory and conventional T cells in RAG deficiency. Genomic DNA came from blood conventional CD4+ T cells gated CD25-low CD127-high. This table comes from immunoSEQ multiplex PCR, and its TCRdb copy is limited to in-frame clones, with some not included. The sample records tens of thousands of clones, 95% to 96% being singletons. This same sample was also part of a study on regulatory T cells. That paper adds: The primer mix had 52 TRBV and 13 TRBJ primers.

Sequenced input: CD25- CD4+ T cells sorted from blood. Every receptor here comes from a human donor in good health.

The gene calls are TRBV19 and TRBJ1-2; unclear D gene. CDR1 and CDR2 (germline): LNHDA, SQIVND (reference sequence). This CDR3 is 11 amino acids long. V was cut by 9 bases and J by 5 bases, with 10 bases left in between. Here the CDR3 reads CASLARYGYTF. In DNA, the CDR3 is TGTGCCAGCCTGGCTCGTTATGGCTACACCTTC.

The chain employs TRBV18 and TRBJ2-2; the D gene is possibly TRBD1 (5 bases). V was cut by 4 bases and J by 3 bases, with 12 bases left in between. Germline loops: CDR1 KGHSH, CDR2 LQKENI. The CDR3 is made up of 15 amino acids. CDR3 coding DNA: TGTGCCAGCTCACAAGGACACACAGACACCGGGGAGCTGTTTTTT. Translated, it gives CASSQGHTDTGELFF.

This chain links TRBV30 with TRBJ1-6; 7 nucleotides agree with TRBD1. V lost 2 bases, J lost 7 bases, and 5 bases stayed unmatched. This CDR3 comprises 14 residues. CDR1 is GTSNPN, CDR2 SVGIG, per germline (reference sequence). CDR3 loop: CAWSSQGGNSPLHF. The CDR3 DNA follows: TGTGCCTGGAGTTCCCAGGGGGGCAATTCACCCCTCCACTTT. The whole variable domain, remainder taken from reference TRBV30 and TRBJ1-6, is SQTIHQWPATLVQPVGSPLSLECTVEGTSNPNLYWYRQAAGRGLQLLFYSVGIGQISSEVPQNLSASRPQDRQFILSSKKLLLSDSGFYLCAWSSQGGNSPLHFGNGTRLTVT.

The chain has TRBV5-1 and TRBJ2-3; 11 bases map to TRBD2. The ends lost 5 bases at V and 8 bases at J; junction bases unmatched: 7. The CDR3 runs 14 residues. The germline CDR1 and CDR2 sequences are SGHRS and YFSETQ. The CDR3 reads CASSLAGGPGTQYF. CDR3 nucleotides: TGCGCCAGCAGTTTAGCGGGAGGGCCTGGTACGCAGTATTTT.

The chain uses TRBV19 and TRBJ1-1; tentatively, D is TRBD1 (5 bases). V lost 2 bases, J lost 4 bases, and 11 bases lay in between. The V gene's germline CDR1 is LNHDA and CDR2 SQIVND (reference sequence). The CDR3 length is 14 residues. CDR3 region: CASSIQGLGTEAFF. In DNA form, the CDR3 reads TGTGCCAGTAGTATACAGGGCCTGGGCACTGAAGCTTTCTTT. The entire variable domain, with the rest obtained from reference TRBV19 and TRBJ1-1, is as follows: DGGITQSPKYLFRKEGQNVTLSCEQNLNHDAMYWYRQDPGQGLRLIYYSQIVNDFQKGDIAEGYSVSREKKESFPLTVTSAQKNPTAFYLCASSIQGLGTEAFFGQGTRLTVV.

The chain couples TRBV5-1 to TRBJ2-5; D gene uncertain. This CDR3 comprises 14 residues. Germline V gives CDR1 SGHRS, CDR2 YFSETQ. Trimming took off 0 bases at V and 0 bases at J, with 6 bases between the two ends. This CDR3 is CASSLVANQETQYF. The CDR3 nucleotides read TGCGCCAGCAGCTTGGTTGCTAACCAAGAGACCCAGTACTTC.

The chain recombines TRBV5-1 with TRBJ1-2; D is undetermined. The CDR3 has 14 amino acids. V was clipped by 0 bases and J by 10 bases, with 16 bases between them. Germline V gene data show CDR1 as SGHRS and CDR2 as YFSETQ. The CDR3 sequence: CASSLVGGNGDYTF. The CDR3 DNA follows: TGCGCCAGCAGCTTGGTAGGAGGGAATGGAGACTACACCTTC.

This chain joins TRBV30 and TRBJ1-1, with D possibly TRBD1 on 6 matching bases. Between the trimmed V and J ends, which lost 0 bases and 0 bases, there was a span of 14 bases. The CDR3 is 16 residues long. Germline CDR1 reads GTSNPN; CDR2 reads SVGIG (reference sequence). Written as DNA, the CDR3 is TGTGCCTGGAGTGTATCTCACAGGGCGCTGAACACTGAAGCTTTCTTT. Translating it yields CAWSVSHRALNTEAFF.

V usage is TRBV5-1 and J usage is TRBJ2-7; possibly TRBD1 for D (6 bases). The CDR3 totals 15 residues. The germline V and J ends were trimmed by 1 base and 2 bases, with 13 bases remaining between them. Germline V gene data show CDR1 as SGHRS and CDR2 as YFSETQ. CDR3 nucleotides: TGCGCCAGCAGCTTGTTAGGGGACACGGCCTACGAGCAGTACTTC. It is translated as CASSLLGDTAYEQYF.

The rearrangement joins TRBV27 to TRBJ2-1, with 8 nucleotides matching TRBD1. CDR1 and CDR2 from the germline V gene are MNHEY and SMNVEV (reference sequence). This CDR3 is 13 amino acids long. The V gene end was trimmed by 4 bases and the J gene end by 9 bases; junction bases not matched to a gene: 5. The CDR3 DNA sequence: TGTGCCAGCAGTTCCACAACAGGGGGTGAGCAGTTCTTC. Translation: CASSSTTGGEQFF.

This clone has only one observation. The rearrangement uses TRBV2 and TRBJ1-1; 12 nucleotides line up with TRBD1. This CDR3 is 16 amino acids long. J gave up 1 base and V 5 bases, and 5 bases lay outside the gene matches. Germline values: CDR1 SNHLY, CDR2 FYNNEI. The CDR3 DNA reads TGTGCCAGCAGTAGGGGACAGGGGGCAGGGAACACTGAAGCTTTCTTT. Its protein is CASSRGQGAGNTEAFF.

This sequence joins TRBV18 and TRBJ2-5; 8 bases agree with TRBD1. The CDR3 is 15 amino acids. The V segment lost 1 base and the J segment 3 bases; nucleotides outside the gene matches: 4. Germline V gene sequence: CDR1 KGHSH, CDR2 LQKENI. CDR3 sequence: CASSPRYRGEETQYF. The CDR3 DNA follows: TGTGCCAGCTCACCACGTTACAGGGGGGAAGAGACCCAGTACTTC.

The chain employs TRBV7-8 and TRBJ1-6; no reliable D call. This CDR3 spans 16 amino acids. The V end was cut by 7 bases, the J end by 6 bases, with 19 bases between. Germline V gene data show CDR1 as SGHVS and CDR2 as FQNEAQ. The CDR3 spells CASTPGVGPSNSPLHF. The CDR3 DNA sequence: TGTGCCAGCACCCCCGGAGTAGGCCCCAGTAATTCACCCCTCCACTTT.